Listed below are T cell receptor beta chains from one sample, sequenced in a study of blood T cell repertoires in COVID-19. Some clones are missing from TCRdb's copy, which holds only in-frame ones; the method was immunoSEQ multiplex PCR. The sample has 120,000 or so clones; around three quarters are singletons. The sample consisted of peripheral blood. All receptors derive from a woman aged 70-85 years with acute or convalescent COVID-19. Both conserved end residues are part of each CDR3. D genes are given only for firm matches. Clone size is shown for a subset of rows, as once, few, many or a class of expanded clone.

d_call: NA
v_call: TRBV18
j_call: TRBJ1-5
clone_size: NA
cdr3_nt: TGTGCCAGCTCACCCCAGCAGGCCAGCAATCAGCCCCAGCATTTT
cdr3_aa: CASSPQQASNQPQHF

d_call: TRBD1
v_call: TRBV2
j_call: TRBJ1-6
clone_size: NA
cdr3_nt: TGTGCCAGCAGCCCCACAGGGGTAGGGAATTCACCCCTCCACTTT
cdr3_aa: CASSPTGVGNSPLHF

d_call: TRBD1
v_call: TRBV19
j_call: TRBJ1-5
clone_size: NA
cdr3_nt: TGTGCCAGTAGGGACAGGGGATCGTTTAATCAGCCCCAGCATTTT
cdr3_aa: CASRDRGSFNQPQHF

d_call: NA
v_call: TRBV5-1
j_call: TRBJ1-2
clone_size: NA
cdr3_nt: TGCGCCAGCAGCTTGGGACAGACTGGCTACACCTTC
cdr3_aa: CASSLGQTGYTF

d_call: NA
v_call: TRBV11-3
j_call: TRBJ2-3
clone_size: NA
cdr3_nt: TGTGCCAGCAGCTTAGGGTCAGGGAGCACAGATACGCAGTATTTT
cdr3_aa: CASSLGSGSTDTQYF

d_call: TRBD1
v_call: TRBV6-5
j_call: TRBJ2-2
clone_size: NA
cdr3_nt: TGTGCCAGCAGTTACCAAACAGGGGGCGGGGAGCTGTTTTTT
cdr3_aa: CASSYQTGGGELFF

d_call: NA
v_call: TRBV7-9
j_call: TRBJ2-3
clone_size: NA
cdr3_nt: TGTGCCAGCCGGAGAGATGCAGATACGCAGTATTTT
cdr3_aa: CASRRDADTQYF

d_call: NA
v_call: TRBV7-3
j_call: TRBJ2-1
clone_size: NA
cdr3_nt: TGTGCCAGCAGCCGGGACTTTAGAAGCAATGAGCAGTTCTTC
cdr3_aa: CASSRDFRSNEQFF

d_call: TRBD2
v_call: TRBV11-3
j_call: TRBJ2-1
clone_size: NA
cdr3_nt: TGTGCCAGCAGCTTAGGACGGAGCGGGAGTTACTACAATGAGCAGTTCTTC
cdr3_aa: CASSLGRSGSYYNEQFF

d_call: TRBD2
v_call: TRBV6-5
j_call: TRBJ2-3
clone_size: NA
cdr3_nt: TGTGCCAGCACTTATCTCGGGGGAGGGACAGATACGCAGTATTTT
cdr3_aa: CASTYLGGGTDTQYF

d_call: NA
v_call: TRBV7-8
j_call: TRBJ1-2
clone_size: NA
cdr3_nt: TGTGCCAGCAGCTTCTCCCAGACAGTGCCCACTGACTATGGCTACACCTTC
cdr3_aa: CASSFSQTVPTDYGYTF

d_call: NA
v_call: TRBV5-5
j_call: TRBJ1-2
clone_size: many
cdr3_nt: TGTGCCAGCAGCACCCGCCGGGACATCTACTATGGCTACACCTTC
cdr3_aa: CASSTRRDIYYGYTF

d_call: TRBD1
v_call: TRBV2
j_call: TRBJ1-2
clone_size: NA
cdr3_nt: TGTGCCAGCAGCACGGGACAGGGGGCGAATGGCTACACCTTC
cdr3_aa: CASSTGQGANGYTF

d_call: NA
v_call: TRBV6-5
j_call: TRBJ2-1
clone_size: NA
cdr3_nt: TGTGCCAGCAGTTCGTCGACTGTCTTCAATGAGCAGTTCTTC
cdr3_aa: CASSSSTVFNEQFF

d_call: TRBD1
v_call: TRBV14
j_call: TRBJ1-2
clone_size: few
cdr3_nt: TGTGCCAGCAGCCCGTGGGCCGGGACAGGGAACTATGGCTACACCTTC
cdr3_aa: CASSPWAGTGNYGYTF

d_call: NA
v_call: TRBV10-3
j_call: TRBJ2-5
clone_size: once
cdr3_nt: TGTGCCATCAGTGGGGGGGAGCGGGTCACACAAGAGACCCAGTACTTC
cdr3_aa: CAISGGERVTQETQYF

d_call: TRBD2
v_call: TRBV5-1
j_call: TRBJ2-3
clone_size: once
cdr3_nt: TGCGCCAGCAGCCTGGGACTAGCGGGGGCCCCCGGTACGCAGTATTTT
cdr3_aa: CASSLGLAGAPGTQYF

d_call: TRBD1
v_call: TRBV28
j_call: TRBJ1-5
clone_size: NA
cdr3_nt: TGTGCCAGCAGGTTAGGGACAGGGATACAGCCCCAGCATTTT
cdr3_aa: CASRLGTGIQPQHF

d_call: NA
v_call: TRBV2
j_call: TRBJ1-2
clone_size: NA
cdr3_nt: TGTGCCAGCAAATATAGGGGGTATGGCTACACCTTC
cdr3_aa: CASKYRGYGYTF

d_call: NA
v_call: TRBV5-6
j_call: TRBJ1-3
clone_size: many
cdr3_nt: TGTGCCAGCATCCTGACAGGCGGTGGAAACACCATATATTTT
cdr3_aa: CASILTGGGNTIYF

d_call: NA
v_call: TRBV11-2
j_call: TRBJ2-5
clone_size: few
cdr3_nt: TGTGCCAGCAGCGGGTTTTTAGCGAGTGAGACCCAGTACTTC
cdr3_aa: CASSGFLASETQYF

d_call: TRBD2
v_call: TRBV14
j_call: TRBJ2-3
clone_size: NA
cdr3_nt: TGTGCCAGCAGCCTCGGACTAGCTCTTGGGTCTACAGATACGCAGTATTTT
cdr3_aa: CASSLGLALGSTDTQYF

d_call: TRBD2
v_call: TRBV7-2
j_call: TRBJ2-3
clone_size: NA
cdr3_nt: TGTGCCAGCAGCTTGGGGGGGACCCGCACAGATACGCAGTATTTT
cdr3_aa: CASSLGGTRTDTQYF

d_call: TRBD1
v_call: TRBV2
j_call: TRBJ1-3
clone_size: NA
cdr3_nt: TGTGCCAGCGGTCTAGGGGGCGGAAACACCATATATTTT
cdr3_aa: CASGLGGGNTIYF

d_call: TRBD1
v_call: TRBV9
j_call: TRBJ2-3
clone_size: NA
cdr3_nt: TGTGCCAGCAGCTCCTTTCACAGGGGTACAGATACGCAGTATTTT
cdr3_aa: CASSSFHRGTDTQYF

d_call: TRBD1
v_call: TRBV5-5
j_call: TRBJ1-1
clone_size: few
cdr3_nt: TGTGCCAGCAGCTCCTGGACAGGAAACACTGAAGCTTTCTTT
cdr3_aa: CASSSWTGNTEAFF

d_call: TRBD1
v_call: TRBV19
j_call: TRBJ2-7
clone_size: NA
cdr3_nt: TGTGCCAGTAGTACGGAGGGGACAGGACACTACGAGCAGTACTTC
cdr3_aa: CASSTEGTGHYEQYF

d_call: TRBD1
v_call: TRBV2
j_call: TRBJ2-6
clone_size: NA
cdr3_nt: TGTGCCAGCAGCGCGGGACAGGGGTGGGCCAACGTCCTGACTTTC
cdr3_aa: CASSAGQGWANVLTF

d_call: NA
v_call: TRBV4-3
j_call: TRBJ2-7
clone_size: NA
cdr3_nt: TGCGCCAGCAGCCAAGCTTGGGACTTAACCTACGAGCAGTACTTC
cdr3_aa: CASSQAWDLTYEQYF

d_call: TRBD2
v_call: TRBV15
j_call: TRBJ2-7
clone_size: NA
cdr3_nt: TGTGCCACCAGCAGAGCCGGGACTAGCGGTTACGAGCAGTACTTC
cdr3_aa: CATSRAGTSGYEQYF

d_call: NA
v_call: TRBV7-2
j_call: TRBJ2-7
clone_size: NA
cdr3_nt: TGTGCCAGCAGCCGTGGGGGGAGCTCCTACGAGCAGTACTTC
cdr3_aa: CASSRGGSSYEQYF

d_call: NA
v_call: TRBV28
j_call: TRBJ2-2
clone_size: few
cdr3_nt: TGTGCCAGCAGTTTATTGGGGGGGCTTACCGGGGAGCTGTTTTTT
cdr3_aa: CASSLLGGLTGELFF

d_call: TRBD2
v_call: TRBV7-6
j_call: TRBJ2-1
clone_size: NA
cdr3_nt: TGTGCCAGCAGCCCGAGGACTAGCGTCAATGAGCAGTTCTTC
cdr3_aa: CASSPRTSVNEQFF

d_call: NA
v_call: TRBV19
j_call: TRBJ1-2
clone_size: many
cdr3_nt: TGTGCCACGGAACAGGGAGATAACTATGGCTACACCTTC
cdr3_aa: CATEQGDNYGYTF

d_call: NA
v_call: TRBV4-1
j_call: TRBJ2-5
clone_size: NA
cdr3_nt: TGCGCCAGCAGCCAAGGGTACAGCCCCCAAGAGACCCAGTACTTC
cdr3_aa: CASSQGYSPQETQYF

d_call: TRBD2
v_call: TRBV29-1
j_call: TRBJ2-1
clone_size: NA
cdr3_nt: TGCAGCGTTCCCGGACTAGCGGGGCGGAATGAGCAGTTCTTC
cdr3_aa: CSVPGLAGRNEQFF

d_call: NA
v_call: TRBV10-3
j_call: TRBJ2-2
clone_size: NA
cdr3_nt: TGTGCCATCAGAGTGGCCTCGAACACCGGGGAGCTGTTTTTT
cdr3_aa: CAIRVASNTGELFF

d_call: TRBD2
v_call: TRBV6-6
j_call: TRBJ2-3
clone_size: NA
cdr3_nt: TGTGCCAGCATTGGGACTAGCGGCACAGATACGCAGTATTTT
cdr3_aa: CASIGTSGTDTQYF

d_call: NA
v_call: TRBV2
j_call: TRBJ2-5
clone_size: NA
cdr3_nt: TGTGCCAGCATCGAGCAAGAGACCCAGTACTTC
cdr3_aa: CASIEQETQYF

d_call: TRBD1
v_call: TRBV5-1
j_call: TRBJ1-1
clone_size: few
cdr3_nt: TGCGCCAGCGGAGGGACAGGGGGCACTGAAGCTTTCTTT
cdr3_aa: CASGGTGGTEAFF

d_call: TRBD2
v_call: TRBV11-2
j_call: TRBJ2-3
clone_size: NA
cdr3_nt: TGTGCCAGCAGCTTAGCCTCCGGGACTAGTGGTACGCAGTATTTT
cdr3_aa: CASSLASGTSGTQYF

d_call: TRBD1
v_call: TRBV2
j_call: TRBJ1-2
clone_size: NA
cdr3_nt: TGTGCCAGCAAAGGACAGGGTCTTTATGGCTACACCTTC
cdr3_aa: CASKGQGLYGYTF

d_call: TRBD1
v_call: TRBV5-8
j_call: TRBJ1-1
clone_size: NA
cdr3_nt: TGTGCCAGCAGCCCATGGACAGGGGGGACTGAAGCTTTCTTT
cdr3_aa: CASSPWTGGTEAFF

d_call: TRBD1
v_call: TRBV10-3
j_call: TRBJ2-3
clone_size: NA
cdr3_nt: TGTGCCATCAGTGCAACAGGGGGCGGTGTGAGCACAGATACGCAGTATTTT
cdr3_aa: CAISATGGGVSTDTQYF

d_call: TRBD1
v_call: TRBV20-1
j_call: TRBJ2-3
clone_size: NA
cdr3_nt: TGCAGTGCGGGGGGACAGGGGGTCTTCAGTTTT
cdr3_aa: CSAGGQGVFSF

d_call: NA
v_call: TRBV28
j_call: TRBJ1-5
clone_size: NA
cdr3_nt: TGTGCCAGCAGTCGCGTGTGGAATCAGCCCCAGCATTTT
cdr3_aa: CASSRVWNQPQHF

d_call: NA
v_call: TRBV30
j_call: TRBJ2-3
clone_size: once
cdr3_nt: TGTGCCTGGAGTGTGCGGACACGCACAGATACGCAGTATTTT
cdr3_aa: CAWSVRTRTDTQYF

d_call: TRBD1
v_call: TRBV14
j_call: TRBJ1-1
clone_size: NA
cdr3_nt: TGTGCCAGCAGCCAAGAAGGTGGGCAGGGGGCGGGGGAGCACACTGAAGCTTTCTTT
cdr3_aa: CASSQEGGQGAGEHTEAFF

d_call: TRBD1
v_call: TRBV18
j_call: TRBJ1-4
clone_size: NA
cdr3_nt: TGTGCCAGCTCACCATGGGACAGGGATAATGAAAAACTGTTTTTT
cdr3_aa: CASSPWDRDNEKLFF

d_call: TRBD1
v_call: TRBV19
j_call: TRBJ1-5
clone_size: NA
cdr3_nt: TGTGCCAGTAGTATAGCGGACAGGGAGGGCCATCAGCCCCAGCATTTT
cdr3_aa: CASSIADREGHQPQHF

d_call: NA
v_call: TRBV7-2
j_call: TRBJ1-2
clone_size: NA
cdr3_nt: TGTGCCAGCATCCCCCCGAGCGAACGTGGCTACACCTTC
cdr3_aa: CASIPPSERGYTF

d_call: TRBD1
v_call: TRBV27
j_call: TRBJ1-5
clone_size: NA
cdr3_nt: TGTGCCAGCAGTTTAATAGCGACAGGGATTAATCAGCCCCAGCATTTT
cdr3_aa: CASSLIATGINQPQHF

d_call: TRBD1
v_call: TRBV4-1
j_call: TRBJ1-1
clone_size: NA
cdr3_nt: TGCGCCAGCAGCCCCCGGGACAGGGGAGGGATGAACACTGAAGCTTTCTTT
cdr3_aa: CASSPRDRGGMNTEAFF

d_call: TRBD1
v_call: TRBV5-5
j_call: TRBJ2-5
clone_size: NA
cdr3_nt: TGTGCCAGCAGCATCAACAGGGGGCACGAAGAGACCCAGTACTTC
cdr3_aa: CASSINRGHEETQYF